The rows below give T cell receptor beta chains drawn from one sample of a study of a mutant IDH1 vaccine in newly diagnosed glioma. For these receptors, no antigen is known. Generated by immunoSEQ multiplex PCR, the TCRdb table keeps only in-frame clones and is missing some. The table includes some 60,000 clones, roughly four fifths detected once. Sequenced here: PBMCs, sampled from a glioma patient whose treatment included an IDH1 peptide vaccine. The receptor set was obtained from a man aged 30 to 45 with glioma. CDR3s include the opening cysteine and the closing phenylalanine or tryptophan. D genes are given only for firm matches. Clone size is given for some rows only: seen once, a few or many times, or a class if the clone is expanded.

d_gene: -; abundance: once; j_gene: TRBJ1-6; v_gene: TRBV5-4; CDR3nt: TGTGCCAGCAGTTCGTCCCTGAATTCACCCCTCCACTTT; CDR3aa: CASSSSLNSPLHF
d_gene: TRBD2; abundance: -; j_gene: TRBJ2-7; v_gene: TRBV5-1; CDR3nt: TGCGCCAGCAGGTACTCTCCGGGACTAACCTACGAGCAGTACTTC; CDR3aa: CASRYSPGLTYEQYF
d_gene: -; abundance: few; j_gene: TRBJ1-3; v_gene: TRBV7-8; CDR3nt: TGTGCCAGCAGCTCCCAACAGGGATCCGCTGGAAACACCATATATTTT; CDR3aa: CASSSQQGSAGNTIYF
d_gene: TRBD1; abundance: -; j_gene: TRBJ2-7; v_gene: TRBV4-1; CDR3nt: TGCGCCAGCAGCAGTACAGGGGACGGGTCCTACGAGCAGTACTTC; CDR3aa: CASSSTGDGSYEQYF
d_gene: TRBD2; abundance: -; j_gene: TRBJ2-1; v_gene: TRBV27; CDR3nt: TGTGCCAGCAGTTCATATAGCGGGGGGGCAGGTGAGCAGTTCTTC; CDR3aa: CASSSYSGGAGEQFF
d_gene: TRBD1; abundance: -; j_gene: TRBJ2-3; v_gene: TRBV5-4; CDR3nt: TGTGCCAGCAGCTTGGACAGGGGACAAGGGGGAGATACGCAGTATTTT; CDR3aa: CASSLDRGQGGDTQYF
d_gene: -; abundance: -; j_gene: TRBJ2-6; v_gene: TRBV28; CDR3nt: TGTGCCAGCAGTTTGTTTAGCACTGGGGCCAACGTCCTGACTTTC; CDR3aa: CASSLFSTGANVLTF
d_gene: TRBD1; abundance: -; j_gene: TRBJ1-6; v_gene: TRBV29-1; CDR3nt: TGCAGCGTACGTTGTTTGGACAGGGCCAATAATTCACCCCTCCACTTT; CDR3aa: CSVRCLDRANNSPLHF
d_gene: -; abundance: -; j_gene: TRBJ1-1; v_gene: TRBV5-4; CDR3nt: TGTGCCAGCAGCTTGGTAATGGGCACTGAAGCTTTCTTT; CDR3aa: CASSLVMGTEAFF
d_gene: -; abundance: -; j_gene: TRBJ2-7; v_gene: TRBV19; CDR3nt: TGTGCCAGTAGTGAAGCCGGGACACCCTACGAGCAGTACTTC; CDR3aa: CASSEAGTPYEQYF
d_gene: TRBD1; abundance: -; j_gene: TRBJ1-5; v_gene: TRBV19; CDR3nt: TGTGCCAGTAGTTCAACAGGGGGCGGTCAGCCCCAGCATTTT; CDR3aa: CASSSTGGGQPQHF
d_gene: TRBD1; abundance: -; j_gene: TRBJ1-1; v_gene: TRBV10-3; CDR3nt: TGTGCCATCAGGGGGACAGGGTTTAAGACTGAAGCTTTCTTT; CDR3aa: CAIRGTGFKTEAFF
d_gene: TRBD1; abundance: once; j_gene: TRBJ1-5; v_gene: TRBV19; CDR3nt: TGTGCCAGTGTGGGACAGGGGGGAAATCAGCCCCAGCATTTT; CDR3aa: CASVGQGGNQPQHF
d_gene: -; abundance: -; j_gene: TRBJ2-7; v_gene: TRBV13; CDR3nt: TGTGCCAGCAGCTCCCGGGGGCTAAACGAGCAGTACTTC; CDR3aa: CASSSRGLNEQYF
d_gene: -; abundance: -; j_gene: TRBJ1-5; v_gene: TRBV7-9; CDR3nt: TGTGCCAGCAGCCTCGTGCTTGGGGACATTGGCAATCAGCCCCAGCATTTT; CDR3aa: CASSLVLGDIGNQPQHF
d_gene: -; abundance: -; j_gene: TRBJ1-2; v_gene: TRBV6-5; CDR3nt: TGTGCCAGCCGCCGGGGGGCGCTGAAGTATGGCTACACCTTC; CDR3aa: CASRRGALKYGYTF
d_gene: TRBD1; abundance: -; j_gene: TRBJ2-1; v_gene: TRBV7-8; CDR3nt: TGTGCCAGCATCAGACAGGGGGTCTACAATGAGCAGTTCTTC; CDR3aa: CASIRQGVYNEQFF
d_gene: TRBD1; abundance: -; j_gene: TRBJ2-1; v_gene: TRBV29-1; CDR3nt: TGCAGCGTTGACGGGGACAGGGCAGCCTACAATGAGCAGTTCTTC; CDR3aa: CSVDGDRAAYNEQFF